The T cell receptor (beta chain) described here comes from a study of graft-versus-host responses after intestinal transplantation. Study as a whole: Multivisceral, liver-intestinal, or isolated intestinal transplants were given to recipients. Anti-thymocyte globulin induction was given to all recipients, followed by tacrolimus and steroids for 2 to 3 years. Broader study findings: Analysis identified GvH clones in recipient marrow, with some appearing first in ileum or blood.

Clones were sequenced by immunoSEQ multiplex PCR, and TCRdb holds only the in-frame ones, with some missing. This table has over 100,000 clones, around 94% appearing once. As concerns this clone: Its antigen is as yet unknown.

The CDR3 has 15 amino acids. The V end was cut by 3 bases, the J end by 2 bases, with 14 bases between. Germline V CDR1 and CDR2: SGDLS, YYNGEE. This TCR derives from a human donor who was the organ donor for an intestinal transplant. Source: unstimulated CD8+ T cells sorted from spleen or lymph node cells, taken before transplant. The chain has TRBV9 and TRBJ2-5; TRBD1 is a possible D gene (6 bases). The CDR3 coding sequence is TGTGCCAGCAGCGCCGGACAGCTCGTTCAAGAGACCCAGTACTTC. It specifies CASSAGQLVQETQYF.